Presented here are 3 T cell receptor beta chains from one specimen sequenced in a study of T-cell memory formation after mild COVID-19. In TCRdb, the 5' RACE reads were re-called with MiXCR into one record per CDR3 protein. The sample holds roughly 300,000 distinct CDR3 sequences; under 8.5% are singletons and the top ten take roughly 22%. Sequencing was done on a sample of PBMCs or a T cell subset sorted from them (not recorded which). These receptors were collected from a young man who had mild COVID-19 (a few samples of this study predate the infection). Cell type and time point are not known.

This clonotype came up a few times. The CDR3 region has the DNA TGTGCCACCAGTGATTTGCAGGGGGGATCGGTAGATACGCAGTATTTT. Translated, it gives CATSDLQGGSVDTQYF. The chain uses TRBV24-1 and TRBJ2-3, with D tentatively TRBD1 (7 bases). Germline V CDR1 and CDR2: KGHDR, SFDVKD. The CDR3 covers 16 residues. Trimming cost V 0 bases and J 5 bases, with 14 bases left between them.

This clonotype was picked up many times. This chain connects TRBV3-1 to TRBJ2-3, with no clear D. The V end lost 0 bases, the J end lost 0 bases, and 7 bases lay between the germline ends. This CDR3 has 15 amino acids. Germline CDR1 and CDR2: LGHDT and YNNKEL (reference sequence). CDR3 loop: CASSQESASTDTQYF. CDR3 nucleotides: TGTGCCAGCAGCCAAGAGTCGGCTAGCACAGATACGCAGTATTTT.

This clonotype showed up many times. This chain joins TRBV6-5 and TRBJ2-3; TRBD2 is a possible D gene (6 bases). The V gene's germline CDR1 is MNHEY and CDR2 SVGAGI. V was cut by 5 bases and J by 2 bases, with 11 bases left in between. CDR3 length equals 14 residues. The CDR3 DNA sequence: TGTGCCAGCAGTAGCGGGTTCTCCACAGATACGCAGTATTTT. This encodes CASSSGFSTDTQYF.